A selection of T cell receptor beta chains follows, all from one sample in a study of blood T cell repertoires in COVID-19. Assay used: immunoSEQ multiplex PCR; TCRdb lists only in-frame clones, some missing. The table has about 120,000 clones, more than 90% seen once. Sequencing was performed on peripheral blood. Receptors originate from a man in his forties or fifties with active COVID-19. CDR3s leave out the opening cysteine and the closing phenylalanine or tryptophan. Fields, in order: CDR3 length, V gene, J gene, CDR3 protein.

15	TRBV14	NA	ASSQAGKVGRGGEQY
12	TRBV5-6	TRBJ1-1	ASSLRGQNTEAF
11	TRBV30	TRBJ1-5	AWSPGYREPQH
12	TRBV3-1/TRBV3-2	TRBJ1-2	ASSQAQGYYGYT
12	TRBV5-1	TRBJ2-3	ASMSGTGGDTQY
14	TRBV7-9	TRBJ2-1	ASSPPGTRVKNEQF
10	TRBV5-4	TRBJ2-3	ASSSPGATQY
11	TRBV6-4	TRBJ2-4	ASRRTGLNIQY
13	TRBV14	TRBJ2-7	ASSQDWARAYEQY
12	TRBV7-9	TRBJ2-5	ASSLTSGQETQY
13	TRBV24-1	TRBJ2-2	ATSGRTGATGELF
15	TRBV5-5	TRBJ1-5	ASSLGADRVSNQPQH
10	TRBV2	TRBJ2-6	ASSLGANVLT
12	TRBV6-1	TRBJ2-4	ASSEASRGHIQY
12	TRBV7-2	TRBJ2-2	ASSLDRDTGELF
10	TRBV24-1	TRBJ2-1	ATKGGYNEQF
11	TRBV24-1	TRBJ2-2	ATSPRRAGELF
12	TRBV4-2	TRBJ1-5	ASSQERGGQPQH
12	TRBV18	TRBJ1-1	ASSIFQGNTEAF
10	TRBV5-1	TRBJ1-4	ASSLGARKLF
13	TRBV27	TRBJ1-1	ASSSLGQGDTEAF
13	TRBV7-9	TRBJ2-5	ASSLRTVGGETQY
13	TRBV18	TRBJ1-1	ASSPGTGGNTEAF